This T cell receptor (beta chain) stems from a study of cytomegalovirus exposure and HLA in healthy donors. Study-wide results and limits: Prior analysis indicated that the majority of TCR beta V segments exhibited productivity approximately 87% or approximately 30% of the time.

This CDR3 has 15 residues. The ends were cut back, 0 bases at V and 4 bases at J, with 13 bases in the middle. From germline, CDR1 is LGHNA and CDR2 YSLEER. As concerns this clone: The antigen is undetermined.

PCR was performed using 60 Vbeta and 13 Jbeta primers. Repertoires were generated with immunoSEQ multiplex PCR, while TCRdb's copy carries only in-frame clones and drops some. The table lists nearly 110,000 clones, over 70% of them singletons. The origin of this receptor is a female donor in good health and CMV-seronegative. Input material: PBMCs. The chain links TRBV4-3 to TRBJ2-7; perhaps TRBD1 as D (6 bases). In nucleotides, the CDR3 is TGCGCCAGCAGCCAAGATATAGGACAGCCTTACGAGCAGTACTTC. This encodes CASSQDIGQPYEQYF.